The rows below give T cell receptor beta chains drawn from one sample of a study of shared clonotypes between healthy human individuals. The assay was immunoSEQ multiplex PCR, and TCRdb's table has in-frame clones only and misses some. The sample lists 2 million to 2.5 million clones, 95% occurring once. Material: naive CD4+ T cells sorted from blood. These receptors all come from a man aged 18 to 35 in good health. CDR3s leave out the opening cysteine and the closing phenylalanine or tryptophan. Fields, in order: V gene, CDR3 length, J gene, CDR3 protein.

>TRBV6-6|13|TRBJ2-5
ASSYSTSVQETQY
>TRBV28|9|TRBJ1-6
ASSISSPLH
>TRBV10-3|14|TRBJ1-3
AISDKGLVSGNTIY
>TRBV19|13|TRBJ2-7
ASSVLPGPPYEQY
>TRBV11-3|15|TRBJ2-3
ASSFRDRGLGADTQY
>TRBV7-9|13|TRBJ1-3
ASSTISSSGNTIY
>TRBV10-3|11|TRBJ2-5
AISPRLEETQY
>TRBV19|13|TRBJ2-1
ASSILSGRGYEQF
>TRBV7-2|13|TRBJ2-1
ASSATSGGLNEQF
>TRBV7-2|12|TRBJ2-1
ASSLIITMNEQF
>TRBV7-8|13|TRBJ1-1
ASSLVGQMNTEAF
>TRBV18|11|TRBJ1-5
ASSRGSNQPQH
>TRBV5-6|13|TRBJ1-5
ASSLSPFSNQPQH
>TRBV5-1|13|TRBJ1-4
ASSLGGTANEKLF
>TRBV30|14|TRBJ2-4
AWSQPGVSAKNIQY
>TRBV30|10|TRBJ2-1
AWSVAGNEQF
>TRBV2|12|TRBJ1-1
ASSERYLNTEAF
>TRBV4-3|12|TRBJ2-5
ASSQEAGGKTQY
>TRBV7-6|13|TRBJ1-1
ASSSNSGTPVMAF
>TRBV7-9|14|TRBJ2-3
ASTLFGTLSTDTQY
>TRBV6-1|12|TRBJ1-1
ASSVENANTEAF
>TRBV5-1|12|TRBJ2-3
ASSRTSATDTQY
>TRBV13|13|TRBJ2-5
ASSLGGTGQETQY
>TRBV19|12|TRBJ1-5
ASTRVGGNQPQH
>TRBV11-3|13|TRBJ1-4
ASSSDGPTNEKLF
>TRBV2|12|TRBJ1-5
ASSEWESGQPQH
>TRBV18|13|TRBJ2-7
ASSEADRGPNGQY
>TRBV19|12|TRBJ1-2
ASSPGQKIYGYT
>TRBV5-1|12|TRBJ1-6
ASSLDILQGPLH
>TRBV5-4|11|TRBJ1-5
ASSTDSNQPQH
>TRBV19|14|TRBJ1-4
ASNPPEGPRGEKLF
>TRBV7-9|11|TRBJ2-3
ASSLWGTDTQY
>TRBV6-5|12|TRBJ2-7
ASSYISGSYEQY
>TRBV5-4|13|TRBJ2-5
ASSPSRVGAETQY
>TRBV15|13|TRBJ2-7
ATSRDPGSSYEQY
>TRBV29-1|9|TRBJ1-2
SASENYGYT
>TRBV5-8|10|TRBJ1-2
ASSPGQHGYT
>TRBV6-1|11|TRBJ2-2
ASSPNTIGELF
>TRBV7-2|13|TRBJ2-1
ASTRSASAANEQF
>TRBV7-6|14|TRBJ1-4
ASSLTAVGPNEKLF
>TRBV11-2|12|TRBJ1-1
ASSLGGLTTEAF
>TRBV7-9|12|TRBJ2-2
ASSWDSHTGELF
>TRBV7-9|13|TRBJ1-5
ASSLQGAGNQPQH
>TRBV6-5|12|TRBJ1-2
ASSYLTGGEGYT
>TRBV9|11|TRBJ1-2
ASSDARNYGYT
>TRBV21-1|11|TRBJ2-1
ASSKDWINEQF